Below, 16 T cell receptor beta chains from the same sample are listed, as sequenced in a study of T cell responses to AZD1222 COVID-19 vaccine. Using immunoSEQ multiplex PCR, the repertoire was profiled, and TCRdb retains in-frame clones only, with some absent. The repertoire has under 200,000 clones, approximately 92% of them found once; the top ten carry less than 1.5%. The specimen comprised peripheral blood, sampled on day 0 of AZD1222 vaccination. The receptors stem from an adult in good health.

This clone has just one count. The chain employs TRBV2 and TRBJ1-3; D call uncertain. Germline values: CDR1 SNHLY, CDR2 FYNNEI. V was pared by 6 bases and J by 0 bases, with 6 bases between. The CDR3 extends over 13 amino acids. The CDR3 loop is CASSLDSGNTIYF. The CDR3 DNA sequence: TGTGCCAGCAGCTTAGACTCTGGAAACACCATATATTTT.

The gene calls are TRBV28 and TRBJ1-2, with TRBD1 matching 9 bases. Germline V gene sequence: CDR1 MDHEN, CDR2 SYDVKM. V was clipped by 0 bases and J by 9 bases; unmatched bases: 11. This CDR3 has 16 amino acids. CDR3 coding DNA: TGTGCCAGCAGTTTATGGGGTGGGGACAGGGTTTATCGCTACACCTTC. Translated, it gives CASSLWGGDRVYRYTF.

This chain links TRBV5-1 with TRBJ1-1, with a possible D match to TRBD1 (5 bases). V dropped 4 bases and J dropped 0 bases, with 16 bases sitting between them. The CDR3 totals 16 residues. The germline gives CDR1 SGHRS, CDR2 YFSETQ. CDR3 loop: CASSPEQATMNTEAFF. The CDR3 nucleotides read TGCGCCAGCAGCCCGGAACAGGCGACTATGAACACTGAAGCTTTCTTT.

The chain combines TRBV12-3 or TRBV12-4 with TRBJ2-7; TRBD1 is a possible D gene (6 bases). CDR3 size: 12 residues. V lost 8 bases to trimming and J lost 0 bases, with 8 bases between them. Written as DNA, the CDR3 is TGTGCCAGCGGACAGAGCTCCTACGAGCAGTACTTC. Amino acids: CASGQSSYEQYF.

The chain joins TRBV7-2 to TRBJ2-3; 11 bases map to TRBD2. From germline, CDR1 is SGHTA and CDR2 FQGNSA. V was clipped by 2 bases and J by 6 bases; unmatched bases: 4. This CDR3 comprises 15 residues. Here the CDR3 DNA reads TGTGCCAGCAGCTTATTAGCGGGGGGGCGCGATACGCAGTATTTT. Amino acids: CASSLLAGGRDTQYF.

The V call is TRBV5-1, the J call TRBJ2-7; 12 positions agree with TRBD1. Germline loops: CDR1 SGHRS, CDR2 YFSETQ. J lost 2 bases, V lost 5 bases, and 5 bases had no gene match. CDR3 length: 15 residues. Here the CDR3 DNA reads TGCGCCAGCAGTTGGGACAGGGGGCAAACCTACGAGCAGTACTTC. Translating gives CASSWDRGQTYEQYF.

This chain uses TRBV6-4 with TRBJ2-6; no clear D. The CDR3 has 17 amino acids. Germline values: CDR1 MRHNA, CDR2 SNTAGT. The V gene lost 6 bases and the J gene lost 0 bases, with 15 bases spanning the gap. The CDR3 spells CASSPETSRSGANVLTF. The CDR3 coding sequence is TGTGCCAGCAGCCCGGAGACGTCACGCTCTGGGGCCAACGTCCTGACTTTC.

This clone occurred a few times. CDR3 nucleotide sequence: TGCGCCAGCAGCGGGACAGAAGTAGGGCAGTACTTC. The encoded protein is CASSGTEVGQYF. The chain uses TRBV5-1 and TRBJ2-7; the match to TRBD1 covers 7 bases. Germline CDR1 reads SGHRS; CDR2 reads YFSETQ. Losses at the gene ends were 4 bases for V and 9 bases for J; bases not matched to a gene: 7. The CDR3 totals 12 residues. The variable domain in full, completed from reference TRBV5-1 and TRBJ2-7, reads KAGVTQTPRYLIKTRGQQVTLSCSPISGHRSVSWYQQTPGQGLQFLFEYFSETQRNKGNFPGRFSGRQFSNSRSEMNVSTLELGDSALYLCASSGTEVGQYFGPGTRLTVT.

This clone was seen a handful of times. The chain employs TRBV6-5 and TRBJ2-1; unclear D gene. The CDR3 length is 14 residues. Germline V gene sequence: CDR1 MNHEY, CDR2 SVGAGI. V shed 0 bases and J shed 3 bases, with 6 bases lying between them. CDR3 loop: CASSYSQDYNEQFF. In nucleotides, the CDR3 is TGTGCCAGCAGTTACTCCCAAGACTACAATGAGCAGTTCTTC.

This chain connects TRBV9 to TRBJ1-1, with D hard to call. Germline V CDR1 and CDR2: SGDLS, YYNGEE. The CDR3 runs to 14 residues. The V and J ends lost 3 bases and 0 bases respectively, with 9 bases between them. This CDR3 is CASSAGNMNTEAFF. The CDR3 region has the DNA TGTGCCAGCAGCGCGGGGAACATGAACACTGAAGCTTTCTTT.

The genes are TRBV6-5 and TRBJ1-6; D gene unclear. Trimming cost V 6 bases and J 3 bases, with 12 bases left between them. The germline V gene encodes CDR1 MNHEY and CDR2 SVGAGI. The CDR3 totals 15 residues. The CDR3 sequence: CASSDGDLYNSPLHF. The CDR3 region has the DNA TGTGCCAGCAGCGACGGTGACCTCTATAATTCACCCCTCCACTTT.

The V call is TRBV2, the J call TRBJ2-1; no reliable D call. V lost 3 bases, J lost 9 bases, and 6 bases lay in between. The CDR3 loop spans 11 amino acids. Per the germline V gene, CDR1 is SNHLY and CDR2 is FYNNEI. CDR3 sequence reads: CASSEESEQFF. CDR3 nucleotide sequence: TGTGCCAGCAGTGAGGAGAGTGAGCAGTTCTTC.

CDR3 coding DNA: TGTGCCAGCAGCCAGGGGGGCACAGATACGCAGTATTTT. It encodes CASSQGGTDTQYF. The chain couples TRBV3-1 (or the pseudogene TRBV3-2) to TRBJ2-3; D is tentatively TRBD1 or TRBD2 (5 bases each). V lost 3 bases, J lost 1 base, and 5 bases lay in between. This CDR3 is 13 amino acids long. Germline loops: CDR1 LGHDT, CDR2 YNNKEL (reference sequence).

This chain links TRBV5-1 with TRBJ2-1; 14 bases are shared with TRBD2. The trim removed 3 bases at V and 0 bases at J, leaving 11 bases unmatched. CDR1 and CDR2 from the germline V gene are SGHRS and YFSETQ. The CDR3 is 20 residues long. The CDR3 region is CASSSWTSGGRLISYNEQFF. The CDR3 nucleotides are TGCGCCAGCAGCTCCTGGACTAGCGGGGGGCGTTTGATCTCCTACAATGAGCAGTTCTTC.

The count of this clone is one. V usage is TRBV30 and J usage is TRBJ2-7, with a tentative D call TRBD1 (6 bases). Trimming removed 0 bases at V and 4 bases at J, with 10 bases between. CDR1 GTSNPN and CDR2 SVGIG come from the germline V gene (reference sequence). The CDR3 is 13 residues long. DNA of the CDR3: TGTGCCTGGAGTGTCGGACAGACATACGAGCAGTACTTC. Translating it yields CAWSVGQTYEQYF.

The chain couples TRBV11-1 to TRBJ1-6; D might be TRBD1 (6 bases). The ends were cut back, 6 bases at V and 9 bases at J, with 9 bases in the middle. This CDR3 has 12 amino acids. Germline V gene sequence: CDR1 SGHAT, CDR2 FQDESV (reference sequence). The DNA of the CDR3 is TGTGCCAGCAGGCACAGGGCTTCACCCCTCCACTTT. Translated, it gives CASRHRASPLHF.